This TCR beta chain was identified during a study of shared clonotypes between healthy human individuals (dated by TCRdb to about 2020). With respect to the entire study: Two women and a few men aged 18 to 49 years were included in the cohort. For each donor, CD4 naive and CD4 memory were each given three plates, CD8 naive was given two plates, and CD8 memory was given one plate. Blood TCR repertoires of four to six healthy adults were deeply sequenced to estimate repertoire size and the extent of clonotype sharing between individuals. To increase sequencing depth and limit assay-specific biases, different laboratories used diverse techniques to prepare libraries and sequence TCR repertoires. Each donor's leukapheresis produced roughly between about 0.8 and 10 billion PBMCs.

Concerning this clone: The specificity of this receptor is unknown. No much larger clone is present one base from it, and per-base qualities are unavailable.

Donors were healthy HIV-negative adults with no recently reported acute infections or vaccinations. Every donor was a Caucasian adult living in Nashville, Tennessee, USA. CD4+ T cells were enriched by magnetic negative selection, after which naive cells were positively selected on CD45RA and the negative fraction was taken as the memory subset. Blood was obtained by leukapheresis, after which PBMCs were separated by Ficoll-Histopaque density gradient centrifugation and cryopreserved in liquid nitrogen vapor phase. Analytical flow cytometry was used to check the purity and quantity of each magnetically sorted T cell population. Genomic DNA was isolated from each sorted fraction and quantified by UV absorbance on a Nanodrop 2000c. Overall study outcomes, separate from this receptor: Sharing across a few donors was observed for about 4.8% of naive CD4, 3% to 3.5% of naive CD8, over 2% of memory CD4, and about 0.4% of memory CD8 clonotypes. Pairwise subsampling indicated that sequencing depth was expected to affect the degree of clonotype sharing among donors. Even with the large sequencing depth, rarefaction of the sorted-subset datasets indicated that sequencing was incomplete. The small number of donors limited the genetic and exposure-history diversity represented. Estimated clonotype richness was generally larger for naive than for memory subsets. Clonotypes shared by all four sorted-subset donors showed higher generation probabilities than non-shared clonotypes. Sampling was restricted to blood, and TCR repertoires in tissue are likely to differ from TCR repertoires in blood.

The trim is 4 bases for V and 0 bases for J, with a gap of 10 bases between the germline ends. The CDR3 goes from the cysteine to the phenylalanine over 15 residues. Of the read, only the CDR3 DNA is kept; its 45 bases are in frame from base 1. Taken from the germline V gene (reference sequence), the CDR1 and CDR2 loops are SGHKS and YYEKEE. Using the deep immunoSEQ assay, TCR CDR3 regions were amplified from genomic DNA by multiplex PCR. Genomic DNA extracted from each cell subset was distributed evenly over all wells of several immunoSEQ 96-well plates, and each plate served as one replicate. For sorted subsets, each replicate PCR was loaded with approximately 0.2 ug genomic DNA, equivalent to 30,000 to 35,000 T cell genomes. Purified libraries were measured with a Qubit 3.0 fluorometer, size-checked on a Bioanalyzer 2100, and measured again with the KAPA Library Quantification kit. Every immunoSEQ 96-well plate was sequenced on a dedicated single-read 150-cycle Illumina NextSeq 550 flow cell. Per the original workflow: The immunoSEQ output contained only junctional sequences without quality scores, so filtering could not match that applied to full-length reads. To assign V/J genes and CDR3, sequences were annotated using PyIR, a Python wrapper for IgBLAST v1.9, with IMGT germline references. Reads were filtered out if the reads had weak V/J assignments (E-value above 1e-6), no CDR3, stop codons, out-of-frame junctions, or ambiguous translated residues. V3J clonotypes were defined as sequences sharing an identical inferred V gene, J gene, and CDR3 amino acid sequence. Percentage overlap between repertoires was computed as shared unique clonotypes divided by the size of the smaller repertoire. Richness of each repertoire was evaluated using RTK rarefaction, the Chao1 estimator, and Recon v2.1 estimates of unobserved clonotypes. Generation probabilities were computed with OLGA for all TCRbeta clonotypes obtained by the gDNA method from a few donors. This immuneACCESS table, as held by TCRdb, lists in-frame sequences with V and J called but not all clones. Of the missing ones, under half trace to an unresolved V gene in checked studies; the others have no known cause. V, J and clone size are those of that table, while D and trimming were read from the DNA. The sample contains some 2,400,000 clones, approximately 96% of them found a single time. In total, the top ten clones hold 0.13% of the sample.

The rearranged segments are TRBV5-5 and TRBJ2-2; matching of 5 bases hints at TRBD1 as the D gene. Material: naive CD4+ T cells sorted from blood. The sample's cell subset or site label is to be understood as: CD45RA+ positively selected. The TCR originated in a man aged 18 to 30 in good health. The CDR3 amino acid sequence is: CASSLDNANTGELFF. The base sequence is TGTGCCAGCAGCCTGGACAACGCGAACACCGGGGAGCTGTTTTTT. Here the CDR3 is joined to the reference TRBV5-5 and TRBJ2-2 genes, and the full variable domain is: DAGVTQSPTHLIKTRGQQVTLRCSPISGHKSVSWYQQVLGQGPQFIFQYYEKEERGRGNFPDRFSARQFPNYSSELNVNALLLGDSALYLCASSLDNANTGELFFGEGSRLTVL.